This T cell receptor (beta chain) stems from a study of CD8+ T cells in alopecia areata. As for the study in general: Treated patients were given oral tofacitinib, which was dosed at 5 to 10 mg twice daily. General study findings and limits: Greater clonality was observed in lesional scalp samples, especially alopecia totalis/universalis, versus normal scalp.

RNA extraction was followed by reverse transcription into cDNA, which acted as the sequencing template. Sequenced by immunoSEQ multiplex PCR; TCRdb stores in-frame clones only, minus some. The repertoire holds more than 200,000 clones, with roughly two thirds as singletons. The CDR3 covers 15 residues. The germline V gene encodes CDR1 LNHNV and CDR2 YYDKDF (reference sequence). The V gene lost 3 bases and the J gene lost 0 bases, with 6 bases spanning the gap. Worth noting for this clone: Its cognate antigen is unknown.

Researchers took lesional scalp punch biopsies and peripheral blood from people who were alopecia areata patients. The source of this sequence is a human donor with alopecia areata. This sequence joins TRBV15 and TRBJ2-6; D unresolved. The sequences come from CD4+ T cells sorted from blood, collected at week 0. The DNA for the CDR3 is TGTGCCACCAGCAGCCAAGGCTCTGGGGCCAACGTCCTGACTTTC. It translates to CATSSQGSGANVLTF.